This is a list of T cell receptor beta chains from one sample in a study of blood T cells in healthy people across ages. TCRdb fed the 5' RACE reads into MiXCR, producing one record per CDR3 protein. The table includes roughly 1.6 million distinct CDR3 sequences, about 31% detected once. Material for sequencing was blood. All receptors derive from a woman aged 30 to 39 in good health. Both conserved end residues are part of each CDR3. D genes are given only for firm matches. Size values are once, few and many counts, or a class for expanded clones, and some rows have none.

>TRBJ2-5|.|TRBD1|TRBV7-7
TGTGCCAGCAGCTTAGGAGGGACAGGGACAGAGACCCAGTACTTC
CASSLGGTGTETQYF
>TRBJ2-5|.|TRBD1|TRBV5-4
TGTGCCAGCAGCCCCCGGGACAGGGGAGACAAAGAGACCCAGTACTTC
CASSPRDRGDKETQYF
>TRBJ2-1|few|.|TRBV15
TGTGCCACCAGCAGATTCAGGAGCTACAATGAGCAGTTCTTC
CATSRFRSYNEQFF
>TRBJ2-1|.|.|TRBV20-1
TGCAGTGCTAGCCGACCGGCCCAAGGGAGAGACTCCTACAATGAGCAGTTCTTC
CSASRPAQGRDSYNEQFF
>TRBJ1-2|.|.|TRBV6-1
TGTGCCAGCAGCGCTACATCTTACTATGGCTACACCTTC
CASSATSYYGYTF
>TRBJ2-5|few|.|TRBV4-2
TGTGCCAGTGGGAAGTTCCAAGAGACCCAGTACTTC
CASGKFQETQYF
>TRBJ2-7|.|.|TRBV4-1
TGCGCCAGCAGCCCTTTTAGGACCGGGACGAGCCACGAGCAGTACTTC
CASSPFRTGTSHEQYF
>TRBJ2-3|.|.|TRBV12-3/TRBV12-4
TGTGCCAGCTCTCCTCAGGGCAGGGTGGCAGATACGCAGTATTTT
CASSPQGRVADTQYF
>TRBJ2-1|.|.|TRBV12-3/TRBV12-4
TGTGCCAGCAGTTTTCCCGGGTTTGAGCAGTTCTTC
CASSFPGFEQFF
>TRBJ2-5|.|TRBD1|TRBV20-1
TGCAGTGCTAGTCGACAGGGGGCTCCTACTAGAGAGACCCAGTACTTC
CSASRQGAPTRETQYF
>TRBJ2-6|.|.|TRBV29-1
TGCAGCGTTGAATCGGGGGCCAACATCCTGACTTTC
CSVESGANILTF
>TRBJ2-1|few|TRBD2|TRBV3-1
TGTGCCAGCAGCCAAGGTCGTACTAGCGGAGTCTACAATGAGCAGTTCTTC
CASSQGRTSGVYNEQFF
>TRBJ1-2|many|TRBD1|TRBV20-1
TGCAGTGCTAGAGAGAGCCAGGGGGCGTATCGCTATGGCTACACCTTC
CSARESQGAYRYGYTF
>TRBJ2-5|.|.|TRBV3-1
TGTGCCAGCAGCCAAGTTTGGGACTACCAAGAGACCCAGTACTTC
CASSQVWDYQETQYF
>TRBJ1-4|.|.|TRBV18
TGTGCCAGCTCACCACCGGCAACTAATGAAAAACTGTTTTTT
CASSPPATNEKLFF
>TRBJ2-1|.|TRBD2|TRBV5-6
TGTGCCAGCAGCTTGGGGACGGGAGGGTTTAACAATGAGCAGTTCTTC
CASSLGTGGFNNEQFF
>TRBJ1-1|.|.|TRBV13
TGTGCCAGCAGCTTAGAATGGGGGCGTGAGACTGAAGCTTTCTTT
CASSLEWGRETEAFF
>TRBJ2-5|few|TRBD2|TRBV19
TGTGCCAGTAGTACCGATGGCGGGGGGGCGGAGACCCAGTACTTC
CASSTDGGGAETQYF